A selection of T cell receptor beta chains follows, all from one sample in a study of regulatory T cells in long-lasting Graves disease. TCRdb analysed the multiplex PCR reads with MiXCR anew, one entry per CDR3 protein. The sample lists 350,000 to 500,000 distinct CDR3 sequences; approximately 16% were seen once. These sequences were also reported in another study, on T cells in Graves' hyperthyroidism and ophthalmopathy.

Sequencing was performed on peripheral blood mononuclear cells (PBMCs), taken at new diagnosis, from a patient treated with antithyroid drugs. The receptor source for this set is a young woman with Graves disease. Each CDR3 is given with its conserved first and last residue.

V: TRBV15
J: TRBJ2-1
CDR3: CATSRKGHHNEQFF

V: TRBV6-1
J: TRBJ2-5
CDR3: CASSLDKSRATQYF

V: TRBV20-1
J: TRBJ1-5
CDR3: CSATLGTRNNQPQHF

V: TRBV28
J: TRBJ2-5
CDR3: CASSFGTGGERDQYF

V: TRBV12-3/TRBV12-4
J: TRBJ1-1
CDR3: CASSPRPSGTEAFF

V: TRBV7-2
J: TRBJ2-7
CDR3: CASSLNRGYEQYF

V: TRBV9
J: TRBJ1-2
CDR3: CASSVGGGGGYTF

V: TRBV10-2
J: TRBJ1-2
CDR3: CASSDEQGAGYTF

V: TRBV11-3
J: TRBJ2-2
CDR3: CASSPVGINTGELFF

V: TRBV28
J: TRBJ2-5
CDR3: CASSSSLETQYF

V: TRBV6-1
J: TRBJ2-1
CDR3: CASKSGRAGGEQFF

V: TRBV4-3
J: TRBJ2-5
CDR3: CASSPRYQETQYF

V: TRBV27
J: TRBJ2-7
CDR3: CASSSTGGVQYF

V: TRBV4-3
J: TRBJ1-6
CDR3: CASSQVGYNSPLHF

V: TRBV7-3
J: TRBJ2-1
CDR3: CASSAAGGTYNEQFF

V: TRBV20-1
J: TRBJ1-3
CDR3: CSARGQGSRGSSGNTIYF

V: TRBV6-1
J: TRBJ2-1
CDR3: CASNHNSQKNNEQFF

V: TRBV5-1
J: TRBJ2-7
CDR3: CASRGGGKESYEQYF

V: TRBV7-2
J: TRBJ1-4
CDR3: CASRFQGSTNEKLFF

V: TRBV20-1
J: TRBJ2-1
CDR3: CSARSSDEQFF

V: TRBV10-1
J: TRBJ2-5
CDR3: CASSESKRGKETQYF

V: TRBV2
J: TRBJ2-2
CDR3: CASSFQRDTGGLFF

V: TRBV4-1
J: TRBJ2-2
CDR3: CASSYQGGFANTGELFF

V: TRBV2
J: TRBJ1-1
CDR3: CASSEQGNTEAFF

V: TRBV3-1
J: TRBJ2-7
CDR3: CASSQVFRTSEPYEQYF

V: TRBV5-6
J: TRBJ2-5
CDR3: CASSVASAYATETQYF

V: TRBV12-3/TRBV12-4
J: TRBJ2-2
CDR3: CASSFTAAGDTGELFF

V: TRBV18
J: TRBJ1-2
CDR3: CASSNGTATTHSNGYTF

V: TRBV6-1
J: TRBJ1-2
CDR3: CASSNWENYGYTF

V: TRBV14
J: TRBJ2-7
CDR3: CASSQGRLGTYEQYF

V: TRBV6-2/TRBV6-3
J: TRBJ2-3
CDR3: CASTRAGEDTQYF

V: TRBV11-2
J: TRBJ2-1
CDR3: CASSGFQRWAGEVYNEQFF

V: TRBV18
J: TRBJ2-7
CDR3: CASSRTGLGYEQYF

V: TRBV3-1
J: TRBJ2-1
CDR3: CASTDELAGNYNEQFF

V: TRBV5-5
J: TRBJ2-5
CDR3: CASSLGTSGETQYF

V: TRBV6-1
J: TRBJ2-1
CDR3: CASSPGASGTSYNEQFF

V: TRBV5-1
J: TRBJ2-1
CDR3: CASSDKAGTSGSWYIYNEQFF

V: TRBV20-1
J: TRBJ2-7
CDR3: CSARVLTGDFSEQYF

V: TRBV13
J: TRBJ2-1
CDR3: CASSQGLDGNEQFF

V: TRBV11-3
J: TRBJ2-2
CDR3: CASSQGTGRTGELFF

V: TRBV2
J: TRBJ1-1
CDR3: CASQGGRNTEAFF

V: TRBV24-1
J: TRBJ2-6
CDR3: CATSPSIGANVLTF

V: TRBV10-1
J: TRBJ1-1
CDR3: CASTQGQGDTEAFF

V: TRBV12-3/TRBV12-4
J: TRBJ2-7
CDR3: CASSSSDRGIREQYF